The rows below give T cell receptor beta chains drawn from one sample of a study of blood T cell repertoires in COVID-19. Sequenced by immunoSEQ multiplex PCR; TCRdb stores in-frame clones only, minus some. This sample has about 140,000 clones; 77% occur once, and the top ten carry about 8.4%. The sample taken for sequencing was peripheral blood. Receptor source: a woman aged 50 to 65 with active or convalescent COVID-19. CDR3s include the opening cysteine and the closing phenylalanine or tryptophan.

V gene: TRBV5-1
J gene: TRBJ2-7
CDR3 protein: CASSTTGTGLEQQYF

V gene: TRBV5-6
J gene: TRBJ2-3
CDR3 protein: CASSLATSRDTQYF

V gene: TRBV5-5
J gene: TRBJ2-1
CDR3 protein: CASSLLAGGDNEQFF

V gene: TRBV19
J gene: TRBJ2-7
CDR3 protein: CASSLNGQGLYEQYF

V gene: TRBV19
J gene: TRBJ1-5
CDR3 protein: CASSTQGLSNQPQHF

V gene: TRBV6-5
J gene: TRBJ1-2
CDR3 protein: CASTWDRGGYTF

V gene: TRBV15
J gene: TRBJ2-1
CDR3 protein: CATSRGLAGNNEQFF

V gene: TRBV7-8
J gene: TRBJ2-7
CDR3 protein: CASSFGRGPAYEQYF

V gene: TRBV6-2/TRBV6-3
J gene: TRBJ2-3
CDR3 protein: CASSSLPDTQYF

V gene: TRBV7-2
J gene: TRBJ1-1
CDR3 protein: CASSLNPQGVNTEAFF

V gene: TRBV28
J gene: TRBJ2-7
CDR3 protein: CASSLTSGGIGYEQYF

V gene: TRBV6-6
J gene: TRBJ1-1
CDR3 protein: CASSYSHSGDEAFF

V gene: TRBV5-8
J gene: TRBJ2-5
CDR3 protein: CASSSGQGDRSETQYF

V gene: TRBV7-2
J gene: TRBJ1-1
CDR3 protein: CASSPHTNTEAFF

V gene: TRBV19
J gene: TRBJ2-5
CDR3 protein: CASSIGTTGWEETQYF

V gene: TRBV6-9
J gene: TRBJ2-7
CDR3 protein: CASSYSPDRGLSYEQYF

V gene: TRBV7-3
J gene: TRBJ2-5
CDR3 protein: CASSYLGGNQETQYF

V gene: TRBV19
J gene: TRBJ2-5
CDR3 protein: CASSMDREETQYF

V gene: TRBV5-4
J gene: TRBJ2-1
CDR3 protein: CASSLEGGLAGGFSYNEQFF

V gene: TRBV6-5
J gene: TRBJ1-6
CDR3 protein: CASSYSTAEVSPLHF

V gene: TRBV7-2
J gene: TRBJ1-6
CDR3 protein: CASRRQGSSPLHF

V gene: TRBV5-4
J gene: TRBJ2-1
CDR3 protein: CASNMDRVSGNEQFF

V gene: TRBV3-1/TRBV3-2
J gene: TRBJ2-2
CDR3 protein: CASSLKQGRGNTGELFF

V gene: TRBV4-1
J gene: TRBJ2-7
CDR3 protein: CASSQMVGASYEQYF

V gene: TRBV6-5
J gene: TRBJ2-2
CDR3 protein: CASRVTGVPGELFF

V gene: TRBV25-1
J gene: TRBJ1-6
CDR3 protein: CASSLGRGSTYNSPLHF

V gene: TRBV5-1
J gene: TRBJ1-2
CDR3 protein: CASSGGQASYGYTF

V gene: TRBV28
J gene: TRBJ2-3
CDR3 protein: CASKVEVREGTDTQYF

V gene: TRBV6-1
J gene: TRBJ1-5
CDR3 protein: CASSEARQGALYQPQHF

V gene: TRBV23-1
J gene: TRBJ1-6
CDR3 protein: CASSQFPGLCSPLHF

V gene: TRBV7-2
J gene: TRBJ2-7
CDR3 protein: CASSPRGTSGYEQYF

V gene: TRBV6-2/TRBV6-3
J gene: TRBJ2-5
CDR3 protein: CASSLHLTSGKETQYF

V gene: TRBV7-6
J gene: TRBJ2-2
CDR3 protein: CASAMSGELFF

V gene: TRBV30
J gene: TRBJ1-6
CDR3 protein: CAWSLTQGGYSPLHF

V gene: TRBV7-3
J gene: TRBJ2-1
CDR3 protein: CASSPARSLNNEQFF

V gene: TRBV20-1
J gene: TRBJ2-7
CDR3 protein: CSTDGAGEQYF

V gene: TRBV19
J gene: TRBJ2-2
CDR3 protein: CASSKTSPTNTGELFF

V gene: TRBV5-4
J gene: TRBJ1-3
CDR3 protein: CASSLRSLQGASSGNTIYF

V gene: TRBV6-5
J gene: TRBJ1-6
CDR3 protein: CASSATLNSPLHF

V gene: TRBV2
J gene: TRBJ1-2
CDR3 protein: CASSGGQGVLGYTF

V gene: TRBV4-3
J gene: TRBJ2-5
CDR3 protein: CASSTSYQETQYF

V gene: TRBV7-2
J gene: TRBJ2-3
CDR3 protein: CASSLGVAGYADTQYF

V gene: TRBV19
J gene: TRBJ1-2
CDR3 protein: CASDREGNYGYTF

V gene: TRBV7-2
J gene: TRBJ2-2
CDR3 protein: CASSPASGGNTGELFF

V gene: TRBV3-1/TRBV3-2
J gene: TRBJ2-1
CDR3 protein: CASSQANSASSYNEQFF

V gene: TRBV3-1/TRBV3-2
J gene: TRBJ2-7
CDR3 protein: CASSQGLSTPGEQYF

V gene: TRBV28
J gene: TRBJ1-5
CDR3 protein: CASSLDSRINQPQHF

V gene: TRBV3-1/TRBV3-2
J gene: TRBJ2-1
CDR3 protein: CASSPRTGLGNEQFF

V gene: TRBV11-2
J gene: TRBJ1-3
CDR3 protein: CASNNRGSGNTIYF

V gene: TRBV7-9
J gene: TRBJ1-1
CDR3 protein: CASSPKEGLNTEAFF

V gene: TRBV10-3
J gene: TRBJ1-1
CDR3 protein: CAISGTGDGEAFF